A selection of T cell receptor beta chains follows, all from one sample in a study of T cell clones after liver transplantation. Only in-frame clones appear in the TCRdb table, and some are missing; sequencing was by immunoSEQ multiplex PCR. The sample comprises around 76,000 clones, about four fifths of which are singletons, and approximately 0.79% rests with the top ten. The sample was CD4+ T cells from blood, taken 12 months after liver transplant. The receptors derive from a human patient who received a liver transplant. The T cells may partly be graft donor cells. Each CDR3 is given with its conserved first and last residue. The order of the fields is CDR3 protein, clone size, V gene. For some rows the clone size is stated as once, few or many, or as a class when expanded; others skip it.

CDR3aa: CASSRDRGGRRTNEKLFF
abundance: .
v_gene: TRBV2

CDR3aa: CAISEHGDTQYF
abundance: .
v_gene: TRBV10-3

CDR3aa: CASSLNADRGHYGYTF
abundance: .
v_gene: TRBV28

CDR3aa: CASSFHSGNIQYF
abundance: once
v_gene: TRBV7-9

CDR3aa: CASSRILDRRYNEAFF
abundance: .
v_gene: TRBV28

CDR3aa: CASREPGEGGRYEQYF
abundance: .
v_gene: TRBV10-1

CDR3aa: CASVSVGRTYEQYF
abundance: few
v_gene: TRBV2

CDR3aa: CASSQYPISSGANVLTF
abundance: .
v_gene: TRBV23-1

CDR3aa: CASSLEAASYNEQFF
abundance: .
v_gene: TRBV5-1

CDR3aa: CASTRRTGGAGELFF
abundance: .
v_gene: TRBV5-1

CDR3aa: CASSQVYIAGVPYNEQFF
abundance: .
v_gene: TRBV4-1

CDR3aa: CASSTQGAHGELFF
abundance: .
v_gene: TRBV19

CDR3aa: CASSFPSGSTDTQYF
abundance: .
v_gene: TRBV5-1

CDR3aa: CTSSRRLSGTRAGELFF
abundance: .
v_gene: TRBV1

CDR3aa: CASSPGGRVYEQYF
abundance: .
v_gene: TRBV6-6

CDR3aa: CASSPVTSQPQHF
abundance: few
v_gene: TRBV19

CDR3aa: CASRKDTGQGYEQYF
abundance: .
v_gene: TRBV5-1

CDR3aa: CASSPRVGRTDTQYF
abundance: once
v_gene: TRBV5-4

CDR3aa: CASSARDGFYGYTF
abundance: .
v_gene: TRBV6-1

CDR3aa: CASSSTLAGGRAYNEQFF
abundance: .
v_gene: TRBV11-2

CDR3aa: CASSASSGRREQYF
abundance: .
v_gene: TRBV19

CDR3aa: CASSLFEGPRGYTF
abundance: many
v_gene: TRBV5-1

CDR3aa: CASSLGQGVNEQYF
abundance: once
v_gene: TRBV13

CDR3aa: CASSTQQGRTEAFF
abundance: few
v_gene: TRBV28

CDR3aa: CASTQGDSFLQPQHF
abundance: once
v_gene: TRBV2

CDR3aa: CASSPASRTGELFF
abundance: .
v_gene: TRBV5-1

CDR3aa: CASSLDLTDEQFF
abundance: .
v_gene: TRBV11-2

CDR3aa: CASGLEVGQPQHF
abundance: .
v_gene: TRBV12-5

CDR3aa: CASSYSRVYNEQFF
abundance: few
v_gene: TRBV6-6

CDR3aa: CASSLWTSGRASYEQYF
abundance: .
v_gene: TRBV27

CDR3aa: CASWRGGEGDSYNEQFF
abundance: .
v_gene: TRBV5-4

CDR3aa: CASNRDRSTDTQYF
abundance: .
v_gene: TRBV2

CDR3aa: CASSVEPSNQPQHF
abundance: few
v_gene: TRBV9

CDR3aa: CASSQARGGNEQFF
abundance: .
v_gene: TRBV4-2

CDR3aa: CSVDDAGLYTDTQYF
abundance: few
v_gene: TRBV29-1

CDR3aa: CASSKTPYRARALDEQYF
abundance: .
v_gene: TRBV19

CDR3aa: CASSRDPWENEKLFF
abundance: .
v_gene: TRBV5-1

CDR3aa: CASSFTTSGPTDTQYF
abundance: .
v_gene: TRBV5-1

CDR3aa: CASSSTYEQYF
abundance: .
v_gene: TRBV7-9

CDR3aa: CSVEQTRANVLTF
abundance: .
v_gene: TRBV29-1

CDR3aa: CASSPPGNQPQHF
abundance: .
v_gene: TRBV18

CDR3aa: CASSQVAGPMNTEAFF
abundance: few
v_gene: TRBV4-1

CDR3aa: CASSLARSSPSGDTQYF
abundance: .
v_gene: TRBV7-8

CDR3aa: CATSRNLAEYNEQFF
abundance: .
v_gene: TRBV15